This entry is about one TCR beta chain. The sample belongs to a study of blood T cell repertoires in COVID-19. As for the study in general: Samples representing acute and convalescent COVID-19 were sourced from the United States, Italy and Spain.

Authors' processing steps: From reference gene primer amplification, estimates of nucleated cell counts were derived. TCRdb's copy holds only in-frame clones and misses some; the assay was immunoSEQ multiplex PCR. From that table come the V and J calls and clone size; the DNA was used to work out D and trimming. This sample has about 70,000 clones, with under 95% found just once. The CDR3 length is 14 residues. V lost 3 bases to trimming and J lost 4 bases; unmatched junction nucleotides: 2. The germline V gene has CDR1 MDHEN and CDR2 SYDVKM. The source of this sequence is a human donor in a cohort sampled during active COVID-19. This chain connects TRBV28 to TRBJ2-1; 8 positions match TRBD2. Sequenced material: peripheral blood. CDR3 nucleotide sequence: TGTGCCAGCAGTTTGATAGCGGGGTACAATGAGCAGTTCTTC. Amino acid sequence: CASSLIAGYNEQFF.